Sequencing of this TCR beta chain was carried out in a study of graft-versus-host responses after intestinal transplantation. With regard to this clone: What it binds is not known.

The CDR3 covers 14 residues. With 2 bases clipped from V and 10 bases from J, the junction kept 9 bases outside the gene matches. Germline loops: CDR1 KGHSH, CDR2 LQKENI. Here immunoSEQ multiplex PCR was the method, and the copy in TCRdb shows in-frame clones only, minus some. Of about 88,000 clones detected, approximately 94% appear once; the ten largest clones hold over 0.15%. This chain uses TRBV18 with TRBJ2-5; 8 nucleotides line up with TRBD1. The sample consisted of unstimulated CD4+ T cells sorted from spleen or lymph node cells, taken before transplant. The origin of this receptor is a human donor who was the organ donor for an intestinal transplant. The CDR3 coding sequence is TGTGCCAGCTCACCATTGGGAGACAGGGGAATCCAGTACTTC. Protein: CASSPLGDRGIQYF.